This TCR beta chain was captured in a study of blood T cell repertoires in COVID-19 (dated by TCRdb to about 2020). For the study in its entirety: Samples from collaborators originated in the United States, Italy and Spain and spanned both the acute and convalescent phases of COVID-19. The prospective study material was composed of cDNA or gDNA derived from T cells, B-cell-depleted T cells, or PBMCs. Deeply sampled blood TCRbeta repertoires from subjects exposed to, actively infected with, or recovered from COVID-19 were included in the dataset. The repertoires were released in a freely available public database meant as a resource for research on the immune response to SARS-CoV-2. Samples were obtained from the ongoing ImmuneRACE study (first 160 participants) and from over a thousand subjects provided by 6 global collaborators. The sample metadata nearly always contained a de-identified subject ID, COVID-19 status, age in years and sex. HLA class I and class II types, where available, came from metadata supplied by the sample provider rather than from assay-based typing.

Collaborating institutions collected whole blood in K2EDTA tubes following their own protocols. For TCRbeta analysis, collaborators shipped samples as frozen whole blood, isolated PBMCs, or DNA extracted from either of those sample types. As to this clone: Its antigen specificity is not known. No quality values exist for individual bases; no much larger clone is one base distant.

The immunoSEQ Assay, a bias-controlled multiplex PCR, was used to amplify TCRbeta CDR3 regions from genomic DNA. As for how the authors treated the data: The number of nucleated cells in each sample was estimated by amplification of reference gene primers within the assay. To quantify the absolute abundance of each unique TCRbeta CDR3 rearrangement, sequence reads were collapsed and filtered. For each sample, productive Simpson clonality was calculated by taking the square root of Simpson's diversity index across productive rearrangements. TCRdb obtained this table from immuneACCESS and retained in-frame rearrangements with V and J assigned. These tables miss some clones; where compared with another copy, unresolved V genes account for less than half of the shortfall, and the remainder is unexplained. Clone size and V and J calls were adopted from that table, with D and trimming inferred from the DNA. The sample table holds 300,000 or so clones, of which over 75% were seen once. 1% of the sample comes from the top ten.

Spanning cysteine to phenylalanine, the CDR3 consists of 15 amino acids. The only DNA kept is the CDR3, 45 bases in frame from the first base. The germline V gene (reference sequence) gives CDR1 as SEHNR and CDR2 as FQNEAQ. V is trimmed back by 1 base and J by 8 bases, and the junction contains 8 bases that no gene match accounts for. General conclusions and limits of the study: Clinical and demographic metadata were provided uncurated, with the amount varying by source and participant.

This receptor was obtained from a man aged 45-65 years with active or convalescent COVID-19. This chain is built from TRBV7-9 and TRBJ1-2; TRBD1 aligns with 9 central bases. Sequencing was performed on peripheral blood. The CDR3 region has the sequence CASSLETGGNRGYTF. The sequenced DNA: TGTGCCAGCAGCTTAGAGACAGGGGGAAATCGGGGCTACACCTTC. With the portions outside the CDR3 filled from the reference TRBV7-9 and TRBJ1-2 genes, the complete variable region becomes DTGVSQNPRHKITKRGQNVTFRCDPISEHNRLYWYRQTLGQGPEFLTYFQNEAQLEKSRLLSDRFSAERPKGSFSTLEIQRTEQGDSAMYLCASSLETGGNRGYTFGSGTRLTVV.